This TCR beta chain was recorded in a study of response to subunit inactivated influenza vaccine. The CDR3 has 16 amino acids. The junction had 13 bases not matched to a gene; V was cut back by 2 bases and J by 7 bases. From germline, CDR1 is SGHRS and CDR2 YFSETQ. One entry per CDR3 protein, called by TCRdb with MiXCR from the RT-PCR reads. The table has some 550,000 distinct CDR3 sequences, roughly 25% seen once. The same specimen was also included in a second study, on T cells expressing NK-cell markers. That paper states: It was by 5'RACE template switching with UMIs that TCR beta cDNA was made. It was sorted CD3+CD56+NKG2C+, CD3+CD56+NKG2C- and CD3+CD56-NKG2C+ T cells that supplied the TCR beta repertoires. Out of eight donors sequenced, seven tested HCMV-seropositive and the remaining one seronegative. The CD3+CD56-NKG2C+ fraction of a handful of donors was likewise dominated by these clonotypes.

The sequencing used CD4+ T cells sorted from PBMCs, collected about 12 days after vaccination. The sequence was obtained from a middle-aged man who received an inactivated influenza vaccine. The chain carries TRBV5-1 and TRBJ2-5; 8 bases fit TRBD1. CDR3 sequence: CASSLSRQGALGTQYF. The CDR3 coding sequence is TGCGCCAGCAGCTTATCCCGGCAGGGGGCATTGGGGACCCAGTACTTC.